The next 16 T cell receptor beta chains were all read from a single sample in a study of cytomegalovirus exposure and HLA in healthy donors. Use of 60 Vbeta and 13 Jbeta primers characterized the PCR. Here immunoSEQ multiplex PCR was the method, and the copy in TCRdb shows in-frame clones only, minus some. The sample consists of fewer than 200,000 clones, 72% of them appearing once. The sequencing sample was made of PBMCs. All receptors come from a human donor in good health.

This clone was picked up one time. V is TRBV28 and J is TRBJ2-7; 7 nucleotides agree with TRBD1. Germline V gene data show CDR1 as MDHEN and CDR2 as SYDVKM. Trimming at V came to 6 bases and at J to 2 bases, leaving 4 bases not matched to a gene. This CDR3 region has 13 residues. The CDR3 bases are TGTGCCAGCAGCCGGACAGGTCCCTACGAGCAGTACTTC. It yields the protein CASSRTGPYEQYF.

The chain is built from TRBV6-4 and TRBJ1-1, with D unresolved. CDR3 length equals 13 residues. V lost 5 bases and J lost 4, with 11 bases in between. Per germline, CDR1 MRHNA and CDR2 SNTAGT. CDR3 sequence: CASSLTVGTEAFF. Written as DNA, the CDR3 is TGTGCCAGCAGTTTGACTGTGGGCACTGAAGCTTTCTTT.

This clone occurred a few times. V usage is TRBV2 and J usage is TRBJ1-1; D remains unclear. Germline values: CDR1 SNHLY, CDR2 FYNNEI. This CDR3 has 12 amino acids. The germline V and J ends were trimmed by 2 bases and 4 bases, with 5 bases remaining between them. CDR3 bases: TGTGCCAGCAGTGAATACGGCACTGAAGCTTTCTTT. Its protein product is CASSEYGTEAFF.

The chain links TRBV10-1 to TRBJ1-4; TRBD1 matches at 9 bases. The germline gives CDR1 WNHNN, CDR2 SYGVQD (reference sequence). This CDR3 comprises 15 residues. V shed 6 bases, J shed 7 bases, and the junction held 9 bases outside the gene matches. For the CDR3, the DNA is TGCGCCAGCAGCCTGGGACAGGGTCGTGTTGAAAAACTGTTTTTT. Translating gives CASSLGQGRVEKLFF.

CDR3 loop: CASSPSTGRTPNYGYTF. CDR3 in DNA: TGTGCCAGCAGCCCGTCGACAGGACGAACCCCTAACTATGGCTACACCTTC. The chain is built from TRBV11-2 and TRBJ1-2; a possible D gene is TRBD1 (6 bases). This CDR3 has 17 residues. Germline CDR1 SGHAT, CDR2 FQNNGV. Trimming took 5 bases from V and 0 from J, leaving 19 bases between them.

This clone was observed a handful of times. The chain uses TRBV4-1 and TRBJ2-7; 8 bases map to TRBD1. CDR3 length: 14 residues. J was trimmed by 7 bases and V by 4 bases; bases with no gene match: 9. Germline V gives CDR1 MGHRA, CDR2 YSYEKL. The CDR3 DNA reads as TGCGCCAGCAGCCTGAGTGCAGGGGGCGCGGAGCAGTACTTC. It translates to CASSLSAGGAEQYF.

J is TRBJ2-3 and V is TRBV9; no clear D. V was clipped by 0 bases and J by 2 bases, with 10 bases between them. The CDR3 is made up of 15 amino acids. Per the germline V gene, CDR1 is SGDLS and CDR2 is YYNGEE. CDR3 bases: TGTGCCAGCAGCGTAGCAACCGGTTTCACAGATACGCAGTATTTT. Protein product: CASSVATGFTDTQYF.

The rearrangement uses TRBV27 and TRBJ2-7, with D maybe TRBD2 (6 bases). V lost 8 bases and J lost 2, with 25 bases in between. From germline, CDR1 is MNHEY and CDR2 SMNVEV (reference sequence). CDR3 length: 17 amino acids. The CDR3 sequence: CASPKATDPGGAYEQYF. The CDR3, as DNA: TGTGCCAGCCCCAAGGCGACCGACCCCGGGGGAGCCTACGAGCAGTACTTC.

J is TRBJ2-5 and V is TRBV7-8; 9 bases match TRBD2. This CDR3 is 16 amino acids long. After removal of 5 bases from V and 5 bases from J, the junction contained 12 bases not matched to a gene. The germline CDR1 and CDR2 sequences are SGHVS and FQNEAQ. CDR3 coding DNA: TGTGCCAGCAGCCCCCTTGGCGGGGGGGCCGGGGAGACCCAGTACTTC. Amino acids: CASSPLGGGAGETQYF.

CDR3 DNA: TGTGCCAGCAGCTCAGGGGTGAACACTGAAGCTTTCTTT. Translated, it gives CASSSGVNTEAFF. The rearrangement links TRBV7-3 to TRBJ1-1; tentative D call: TRBD1 (6 bases). The CDR3 is made up of 13 amino acids. CDR1 SGHTA and CDR2 FQGTGA come from the germline V gene. Trimming took 4 bases from V and 0 from J, leaving 6 bases between them.

The V gene is TRBV4-1, the J gene TRBJ1-2; 8 positions agree with TRBD1. Germline CDR1 reads MGHRA; CDR2 reads YSYEKL. V lost 3 bases and J lost 2; bases outside the gene matches: 5. The CDR3 loop spans 15 amino acids. The CDR3 DNA sequence: TGCGCCAGCAGCCAGGGTGGACAGGGAAACTATGGCTACACCTTC. This gives the protein CASSQGGQGNYGYTF.

In this sample, this clone turned up a few times. The rearrangement joins TRBV2 to TRBJ2-7; D possibly corresponds to TRBD2 (5 bases). This CDR3 has 13 amino acids. Germline V gene lookup returns CDR1 SNHLY and CDR2 FYNNEI. Trimming stripped 4 bases from V and 5 bases from J, with 12 bases between. The CDR3 loop reads CASSVRGLDEQYF. CDR3 in DNA: TGTGCCAGCAGTGTTAGAGGACTCGACGAGCAGTACTTC. The complete variable domain, with remaining parts taken from reference TRBV2 and TRBJ2-7, reads EPEVTQTPSHQVTQMGQEVILRCVPISNHLYFYWYRQILGQKVEFLVSFYNNEISEKSEIFDDQFSVERPDGSNFTLKIRSTKLEDSAMYFCASSVRGLDEQYFGPGTRLTVT.

The rearrangement uses TRBV14 and TRBJ1-2, with no clear D. Deletions cut 1 base from V and 5 bases from J, with 14 bases between. The germline gives CDR1 SGHDN, CDR2 FVKESK. This CDR3 is built from 15 residues. The CDR3 nucleotides read TGTGCCAGCAGCCAAGCGACGCTTTCGGGGTATGGCTACACCTTC. The encoded protein is CASSQATLSGYGYTF.

This clone showed up just once. The rearrangement links TRBV5-1 to TRBJ1-4; weak D call: TRBD1 (5 bases). The CDR3 covers 15 residues. Trimming shortened V by 0 bases and J by 11 bases, and 17 bases separated the two germline ends. CDR1 is SGHRS, CDR2 YFSETQ, per germline. The CDR3 reads CASSLDGRVPAKLFF. The CDR3, as DNA: TGCGCCAGCAGCTTGGACGGCAGGGTTCCCGCTAAACTGTTTTTT.

The chain joins TRBV27 to TRBJ2-1; 9 positions agree with TRBD2. In germline, CDR1 is MNHEY, CDR2 SMNVEV (reference sequence). V lost 3 bases to trimming and J lost 4 bases; unmatched junction nucleotides: 4. The CDR3 spans 15 residues. The CDR3 protein is CASSLTSGPYNEQFF. Written as DNA, the CDR3 is TGTGCCAGCAGTTTGACTAGCGGACCTTACAATGAGCAGTTCTTC.

This sequence joins TRBV5-1 and TRBJ1-2; no reliable D call. This CDR3 is built from 13 residues. V shed 1 base and J shed 0 bases, with 4 bases lying between them. CDR1 SGHRS and CDR2 YFSETQ come from the germline V gene. Here the CDR3 reads CASSLTANYGYTF. CDR3 DNA: TGCGCCAGCAGCTTGACAGCTAACTATGGCTACACCTTC.